A selection of T cell receptor beta chains follows, all from one sample in a study of blood T cell repertoires in COVID-19. Using immunoSEQ multiplex PCR, the repertoire was profiled, and TCRdb retains in-frame clones only, with some absent. The sample has 250,000 or so clones; under 85% are singletons. The sequenced material came from peripheral blood. The receptors originated from a man aged 30-40 years who had recovered from COVID-19. CDR3s include the opening cysteine and the closing phenylalanine or tryptophan. A D gene is named only where the DNA matches it firmly. Rows give clone size only sometimes, using once, few, many, or a class for an expanded clone.

j_call: TRBJ2-3
v_call: TRBV5-4
d_call: TRBD2
clone_size: .
cdr3_nt: TGTGCCAGCTCGACGGGACTAGCGGGAGATACGCAGTATTTT
cdr3_aa: CASSTGLAGDTQYF

j_call: TRBJ1-2
v_call: TRBV7-9
d_call: .
clone_size: once
cdr3_nt: TGTGCCAGCAGCCTTCAGGGCGACGGCTACACCTTC
cdr3_aa: CASSLQGDGYTF

j_call: TRBJ1-6
v_call: TRBV6-5
d_call: .
clone_size: .
cdr3_nt: TGTGCCAGCAGTAGGTTCGGGCAGGGGACGTCACCCCTCCACTTT
cdr3_aa: CASSRFGQGTSPLHF

j_call: TRBJ2-1
v_call: TRBV5-1
d_call: TRBD1
clone_size: .
cdr3_nt: TGCGCCAGCAGCTTGGATGCGACAGGGGAATACAATGAGCAGTTCTTC
cdr3_aa: CASSLDATGEYNEQFF

j_call: TRBJ2-3
v_call: TRBV9
d_call: TRBD2
clone_size: .
cdr3_nt: TGTGCCAGCAGCGTAGTTGGCGGGGGTAGCACAGATACGCAGTATTTT
cdr3_aa: CASSVVGGGSTDTQYF

j_call: TRBJ1-2
v_call: TRBV5-1
d_call: TRBD1
clone_size: once
cdr3_nt: TGCGCCAGCCAAATAGGACAGGGGGGTGGCTACACCTTC
cdr3_aa: CASQIGQGGGYTF

j_call: TRBJ1-1
v_call: TRBV10-3
d_call: .
clone_size: few
cdr3_nt: TGTGCCATCCGGCAGGAGAACACTGAAGCTTTCTTT
cdr3_aa: CAIRQENTEAFF

j_call: TRBJ2-1
v_call: TRBV29-1
d_call: TRBD1
clone_size: .
cdr3_nt: TGCAGCGGTGGGACAGGGGGCGACAATGAGCAGTTCTTC
cdr3_aa: CSGGTGGDNEQFF

j_call: TRBJ2-5
v_call: TRBV7-9
d_call: TRBD2
clone_size: .
cdr3_nt: TGTGCCAGCAGCCAGTTAGGGGGACTAGTGGAGACCCAGTACTTC
cdr3_aa: CASSQLGGLVETQYF

j_call: TRBJ2-4
v_call: TRBV7-8
d_call: .
clone_size: .
cdr3_nt: TGTGCCAGCAGCCCCCGACCCAGGGGGGTAGCCAAAAACATTCAGTACTTC
cdr3_aa: CASSPRPRGVAKNIQYF

j_call: TRBJ1-2
v_call: TRBV28
d_call: .
clone_size: .
cdr3_nt: TGTGCCAGCAGTTTAGCGGGCGATTCGGGGCGGGGCTATGGCTACACCTTC
cdr3_aa: CASSLAGDSGRGYGYTF

j_call: TRBJ2-5
v_call: TRBV7-2
d_call: TRBD1
clone_size: .
cdr3_nt: TGTGCCAGCAGCCCCACAGGGGTCCAAGAGACCCAGTACTTC
cdr3_aa: CASSPTGVQETQYF

j_call: TRBJ2-7
v_call: TRBV7-2
d_call: TRBD2
clone_size: .
cdr3_nt: TGTGCCAGCAGCTTAGACGAGGGGCGGGGGGAGCAGTACTTC
cdr3_aa: CASSLDEGRGEQYF

j_call: TRBJ1-4
v_call: TRBV3-1/TRBV3-2
d_call: TRBD1
clone_size: .
cdr3_nt: TGTGCCAGCAGCCCGGGACAGATAAATGAAAAACTGTTTTTT
cdr3_aa: CASSPGQINEKLFF

j_call: TRBJ2-1
v_call: TRBV5-5
d_call: TRBD2
clone_size: .
cdr3_nt: TGTGCCAGCAGTCCCGGGACTAGGCTAAGGTATGAGCAGTTCTTC
cdr3_aa: CASSPGTRLRYEQFF

j_call: TRBJ2-5
v_call: TRBV6-6
d_call: TRBD2
clone_size: .
cdr3_nt: TGTGCCAGCAGCCTCCGGGGGGGACAAGAGACCCAGTACTTC
cdr3_aa: CASSLRGGQETQYF

j_call: TRBJ2-6
v_call: TRBV7-9
d_call: TRBD1
clone_size: .
cdr3_nt: TGTGCCAGCAGCCTTACGACAGGGGATAGCTCTGGGGCCAACGTCCTGACTTTC
cdr3_aa: CASSLTTGDSSGANVLTF

j_call: TRBJ2-2
v_call: TRBV4-1
d_call: .
clone_size: .
cdr3_nt: TGCGCCAGCAGCCCGAGCACCGGGGAGCTGTTTTTT
cdr3_aa: CASSPSTGELFF

j_call: TRBJ2-3
v_call: TRBV9
d_call: TRBD2
clone_size: once
cdr3_nt: TGTGCCAGCAGCGTCGGACTAGCGGGCACAGATACGCAGTATTTT
cdr3_aa: CASSVGLAGTDTQYF

j_call: TRBJ1-3
v_call: TRBV2
d_call: TRBD1
clone_size: .
cdr3_nt: TGTGCCAGCAGAGTTAACAGGGGCTCTGGAAACACCATATATTTT
cdr3_aa: CASRVNRGSGNTIYF

j_call: TRBJ1-6
v_call: TRBV5-6
d_call: .
clone_size: .
cdr3_nt: TGTGCCAGCAGCTTGCGGGGGGGCTCACCCCTCCACTTT
cdr3_aa: CASSLRGGSPLHF

j_call: TRBJ1-2
v_call: TRBV2
d_call: .
clone_size: .
cdr3_nt: TGTGCCAGCAGGCGACAGCCAAGTTCGCTGGTGTACACCTTC
cdr3_aa: CASRRQPSSLVYTF

j_call: TRBJ2-2
v_call: TRBV6-5
d_call: .
clone_size: .
cdr3_nt: TGTGCCAGCAACTTGAACACCGGGGAGCTGTTTTTT
cdr3_aa: CASNLNTGELFF